In its sample, the clone carrying this TCR beta chain was seen a few times. TCRdb fed the 5' RACE reads into MiXCR, producing one record per CDR3 protein. The sample lists 400,000 to 650,000 distinct CDR3 sequences; 20% to 25% were seen once. The CDR3 runs 14 residues. V lost 4 bases, J lost 5 bases, and 7 bases stayed unmatched. In germline, CDR1 is MNHEY, CDR2 SVGAGI. The data were taken from a study of T cells after yellow fever vaccination. The source was PBMCs, collected approximately 22 days after the first yellow fever vaccination. The TCR comes from a man between 18 and 29 years old who received the YFV17D yellow fever vaccine. This chain joins TRBV6-5 and TRBJ2-5, with 7 bases aligning to TRBD2. The CDR3, as DNA: TGTGCCAGCAGTTTACTCCGGGGGGAGGAGACCCAGTACTTC. Its protein product is CASSLLRGEETQYF.